The rows below give T cell receptor beta chains drawn from one sample of a study of response to subunit inactivated influenza vaccine. TCRdb passed the RT-PCR reads through MiXCR, listing each CDR3 protein once. The data contain about 570,000 distinct CDR3 sequences, around 10% of them singletons. These same data were also listed under a study on T cells expressing NK-cell markers.

The sequences come from PBMCs from blood, collected on the day of vaccination. All receptors come from a man in his forties or fifties who received an inactivated influenza vaccine. Both conserved end residues are part of each CDR3. D genes are given only for firm matches. Clone size is given for some rows only: seen once, a few or many times, or a class if the clone is expanded.

-	TRBV28	TRBJ2-3	many	TGTGCCAGCAGTTCCCCAAGCGGAGCACGCACAGATACGCAGTATTTT	CASSSPSGARTDTQYF
TRBD2	TRBV5-1	TRBJ2-3	-	TGCGCCAGCAGCTTGTGGAGGTTAGCGGGAAGGACAGATACGCAGTATTTT	CASSLWRLAGRTDTQYF
TRBD1	TRBV29-1	TRBJ1-5	-	TGCAGCGTAGGGACAGGGGGCGCAGGTAATCAGCCCCAGCATTTT	CSVGTGGAGNQPQHF
-	TRBV12-3/TRBV12-4	TRBJ2-5	-	TGTGCCAGCAGTTTAGGGCTAACGGCGGAGACCCAGTACTTC	CASSLGLTAETQYF
TRBD2	TRBV20-1	TRBJ2-4	many	TGCAGTGCTAGAGGGCCGGGGGGGGACATTCAGTACTTC	CSARGPGGDIQYF
-	TRBV28	TRBJ2-7	many	TGTGCCAGCAGTTTGGGGATCGGCAGCTACGAGCAGTACTTC	CASSLGIGSYEQYF
TRBD2	TRBV20-1	TRBJ2-7	-	TGCAGTGCTAGCGTATCCGGGACTAGAAGCGAGCAGTACTTC	CSASVSGTRSEQYF
-	TRBV5-3	TRBJ2-4	few	TGTGCCATCCTGCGCGGGGACGGGGCCAAAAACATTCAGTACTTC	CAILRGDGAKNIQYF
-	TRBV20-1	TRBJ1-2	many	TGCAGTGCTAGAGGAGGCATCCGATTATCCTATGGCTACACCTTC	CSARGGIRLSYGYTF
TRBD2	TRBV20-1	TRBJ2-7	-	TGCAGTGCGGAGCGGGAGGGCCCCACTATTTTGGGCGCCTACGAGCAGTACTTC	CSAEREGPTILGAYEQYF
-	TRBV24-1	TRBJ2-1	few	TGTGCCACCAGTGTTGTCGGTGAGCAGTTCTTC	CATSVVGEQFF
TRBD2	TRBV5-1	TRBJ2-7	few	TGCGCCAGCAGCTTGGAGGGCGGGAGGCACGAGCAGTACTTC	CASSLEGGRHEQYF
-	TRBV5-5	TRBJ2-6	few	TGTGCCAGCAGCTACACAGGGACTTCTGGGGCCAACGTCCTGACTTTC	CASSYTGTSGANVLTF
TRBD2	TRBV18	TRBJ2-3	-	TGTGCCAGCTCACCACGCGCTAGCGGGGGGGCATCAGATACGCAGTATTTT	CASSPRASGGASDTQYF
TRBD1	TRBV4-2	TRBJ2-5	few	TGTGCCAGCAGCCATGGACAGGGGCAAGAGACCCAGTACTTC	CASSHGQGQETQYF
-	TRBV15	TRBJ2-2	-	TGTGCCACCAGCGCCAGGCACGCGGGGAACACCGGGGAGCTGTTTTTT	CATSARHAGNTGELFF
-	TRBV5-6	TRBJ2-7	few	TGTGCCAGCAGCCTAGGGACCAGGGACTACGAGCAGTACTTC	CASSLGTRDYEQYF
-	TRBV5-1	TRBJ2-7	-	TGCGCCAGCAGCTTGGGCCTAAAGAACGAGCAGTACTTC	CASSLGLKNEQYF
TRBD1	TRBV20-1	TRBJ2-2	few	TGCAGTGCCGAAGACTCTCAGGGGGACGGGGAGCTGTTTTTT	CSAEDSQGDGELFF
-	TRBV9	TRBJ2-3	many	TGTGCCAGCAGCCCCTCCCGAGATACGCAGTATTTT	CASSPSRDTQYF
-	TRBV12-3/TRBV12-4	TRBJ1-5	few	TGTGCCAGCAGTGGGGGAGGGGCGGGTCAGCCCCAGCATTTT	CASSGGGAGQPQHF
-	TRBV5-8	TRBJ2-1	few	TGTGCCAGCAGCTTGAGTTTATTAGGGGCGATGGGTCAGTTCTTC	CASSLSLLGAMGQFF
TRBD2	TRBV29-1	TRBJ2-5	few	TGCAGCGTTGATATCCTAGCGGGAGGAGAGACCCAGTACTTC	CSVDILAGGETQYF
-	TRBV6-2/TRBV6-3	TRBJ2-1	-	TGTGCCAGCAGTTCCCTCGGGACGAACAATAATGAGCAGTTCTTC	CASSSLGTNNNEQFF
-	TRBV24-1	TRBJ2-1	many	TGTGCCACCAGTGATTTGAAGAGGGGCGAGCAGTTCTTC	CATSDLKRGEQFF
TRBD2	TRBV4-1	TRBJ2-1	-	TGCGCCAGCAGCCCGTCAGGACTAGCGGGGAGGAGCTCCTACAATGAGCAGTTCTTC	CASSPSGLAGRSSYNEQFF
TRBD1	TRBV20-1	TRBJ1-1	many	TGCAGTGCTGAGGAGGACAGGAGGAACACTGAAGCTTTCTTT	CSAEEDRRNTEAFF
-	TRBV4-2	TRBJ1-3	few	TGTGCCAGCAGCCAAGGCTCTCAGGGAACCGGAAACACCATATATTTT	CASSQGSQGTGNTIYF
-	TRBV7-8	TRBJ2-4	-	TGTGCCAGCAGCTTAAGACGGGACAAAAACATTCAGTACTTC	CASSLRRDKNIQYF
TRBD1	TRBV5-5	TRBJ2-2	few	TGTGCCAGCAGCGGAGGACAGGGGGATAGGGTTACCGGGGAGCTGTTTTTT	CASSGGQGDRVTGELFF
TRBD2	TRBV24-1	TRBJ2-5	few	TGTGCCACCAGTGATATAGGGACTAGCGGGAGGGCTGTCGAGACCCAGTACTTC	CATSDIGTSGRAVETQYF
-	TRBV5-5	TRBJ2-7	-	TGTGCCAGCAGCTTGGCCGGCAATGAGATCTACGAGCAGTACTTC	CASSLAGNEIYEQYF
-	TRBV24-1	TRBJ2-5	-	TGTGCCACCAGTGATCGAGGCCAACAAGAGACCCAGTACTTC	CATSDRGQQETQYF
TRBD1	TRBV5-1	TRBJ2-3	-	TGCGCCAGCAGCCAAGAACCCCTTGGACAGGGCCACAAAGGGGGAGATACGCAGTATTTT	CASSQEPLGQGHKGGDTQYF
-	TRBV28	TRBJ2-5	-	TGTGCCAATACGGACAGAGGAGGGACCCAGTACTTC	CANTDRGGTQYF
TRBD2	TRBV18	TRBJ2-7	few	TGTGCCAGCTCACCTCCACTAGCGGGCGGGAACGAGCAGTACTTC	CASSPPLAGGNEQYF
TRBD1	TRBV4-1	TRBJ1-5	few	TGCGCCAGCAGCGGTAAGGACAGGGATAGCAATCAGCCCCAGCATTTT	CASSGKDRDSNQPQHF
TRBD2	TRBV12-3/TRBV12-4	TRBJ2-2	few	TGTGCCAGCAAAGCGGGGGGCGACACCGGGGAGCTGTTTTTT	CASKAGGDTGELFF
TRBD1	TRBV27	TRBJ2-1	few	TGTGCCAGCAGTTTTTTAGGACAGGGCAAGGACAATGAGCAGTTCTTC	CASSFLGQGKDNEQFF
TRBD1	TRBV11-2	TRBJ2-1	many	TGTGCCAGCAGCTACAGGGGATACCTATACAATGAGCAGTTCTTC	CASSYRGYLYNEQFF
-	TRBV28	TRBJ2-6	-	TGTGCCAGCAGTTTATCTCGATGGGCGTCTGGGGCCAACGTCCTGACTTTC	CASSLSRWASGANVLTF
TRBD1	TRBV4-3	TRBJ2-7	few	TGCGCCAGCAGCCAACGGACAGGTACCCACGAGCAGTACTTC	CASSQRTGTHEQYF
-	TRBV2	TRBJ1-2	few	TGTGCCAGCAGTGATAACATGGGTAACTATGGCTACACCTTC	CASSDNMGNYGYTF
-	TRBV19	TRBJ1-1	many	TGTGCCAGTAGTATAAAGGGAAACACTGAAGCTTTCTTT	CASSIKGNTEAFF
-	TRBV28	TRBJ2-7	-	TGTGCCAGCAGTTTCTTTGGGTTCACCTACGAGCAGTACTTC	CASSFFGFTYEQYF
-	TRBV5-1	TRBJ2-7	-	TGCGCCAGCAGCGTTCCGGGGGGCCCCTACGAGCAGTACTTC	CASSVPGGPYEQYF